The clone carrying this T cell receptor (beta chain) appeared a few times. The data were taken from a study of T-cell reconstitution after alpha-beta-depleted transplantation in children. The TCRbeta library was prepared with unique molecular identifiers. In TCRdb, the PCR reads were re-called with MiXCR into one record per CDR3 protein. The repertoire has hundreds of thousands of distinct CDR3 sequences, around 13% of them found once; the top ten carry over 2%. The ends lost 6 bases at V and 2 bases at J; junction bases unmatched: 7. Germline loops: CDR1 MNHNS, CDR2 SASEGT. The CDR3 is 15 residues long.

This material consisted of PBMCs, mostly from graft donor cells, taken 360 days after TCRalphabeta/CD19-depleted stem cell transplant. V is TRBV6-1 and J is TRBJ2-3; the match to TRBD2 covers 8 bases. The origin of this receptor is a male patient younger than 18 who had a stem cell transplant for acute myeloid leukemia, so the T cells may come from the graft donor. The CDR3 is CASSPGGGFTDTQYF. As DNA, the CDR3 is TGTGCCAGCAGCCCCGGGGGGGGTTTCACAGATACGCAGTATTTT.